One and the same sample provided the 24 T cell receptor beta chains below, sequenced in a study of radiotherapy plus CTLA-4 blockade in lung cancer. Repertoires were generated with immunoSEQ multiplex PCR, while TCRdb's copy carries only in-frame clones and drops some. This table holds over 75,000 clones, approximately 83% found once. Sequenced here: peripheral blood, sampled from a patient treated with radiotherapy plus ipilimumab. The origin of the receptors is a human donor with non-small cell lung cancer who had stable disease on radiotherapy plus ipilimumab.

As DNA, the CDR3 is TGTGCCAGCAGTGATACAGGGGGCGGAAACACCATATATTTT. Translating gives CASSDTGGGNTIYF. This chain joins TRBV25-1 and TRBJ1-3, with TRBD1 matching 9 bases. Germline CDR1 and CDR2: MGHDK and SYGVNS. The V and J ends lost 3 bases and 4 bases, in that order; junction bases with no gene match: 1. There are 14 residues in the CDR3. Full variable domain (outside the CDR3, taken from reference TRBV25-1 and TRBJ1-3): EADIYQTPRYLVIGTGKKITLECSQTMGHDKMYWYQQDPGMELHLIHYSYGVNSTEKGDLSSESTVSRIRTEHFPLTLESARPSHTSQYLCASSDTGGGNTIYFGEGSWLTVV.

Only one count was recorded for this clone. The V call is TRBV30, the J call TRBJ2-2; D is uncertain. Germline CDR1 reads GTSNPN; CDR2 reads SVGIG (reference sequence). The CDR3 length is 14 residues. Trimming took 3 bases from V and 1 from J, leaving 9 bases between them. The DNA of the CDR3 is TGTGCCTGGAGAGAACTTATGAACACCGGGGAGCTGTTTTTT. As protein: CAWRELMNTGELFF.

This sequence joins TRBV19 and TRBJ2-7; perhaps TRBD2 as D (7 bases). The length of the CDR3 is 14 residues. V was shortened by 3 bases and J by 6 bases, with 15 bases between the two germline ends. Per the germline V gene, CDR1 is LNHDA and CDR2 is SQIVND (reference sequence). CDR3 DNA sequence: TGTGCCAGTAGTATTGGGGGGGCTCCCCTCGAGCAGTACTTC. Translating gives CASSIGGAPLEQYF.

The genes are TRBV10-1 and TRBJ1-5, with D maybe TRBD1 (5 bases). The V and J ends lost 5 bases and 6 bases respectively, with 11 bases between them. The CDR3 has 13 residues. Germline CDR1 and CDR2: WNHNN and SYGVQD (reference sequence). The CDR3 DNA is TGCGCCAGCAGTTCAGGGTTCGGTCAGCCCCAGCATTTT. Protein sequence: CASSSGFGQPQHF.

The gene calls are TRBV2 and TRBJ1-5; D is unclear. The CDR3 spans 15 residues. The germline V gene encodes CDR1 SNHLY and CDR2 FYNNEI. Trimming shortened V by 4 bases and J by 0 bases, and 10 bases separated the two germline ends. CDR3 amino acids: CASSARTVSNQPQHF. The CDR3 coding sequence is TGTGCCAGCAGTGCCCGGACCGTTAGCAATCAGCCCCAGCATTTT. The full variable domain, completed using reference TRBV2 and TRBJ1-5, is EPEVTQTPSHQVTQMGQEVILRCVPISNHLYFYWYRQILGQKVEFLVSFYNNEISEKSEIFDDQFSVERPDGSNFTLKIRSTKLEDSAMYFCASSARTVSNQPQHFGDGTRLSIL.

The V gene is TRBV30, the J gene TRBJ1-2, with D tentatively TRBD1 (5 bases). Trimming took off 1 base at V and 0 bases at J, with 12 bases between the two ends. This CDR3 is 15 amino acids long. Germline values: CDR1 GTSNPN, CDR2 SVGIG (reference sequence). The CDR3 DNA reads TGTGCCTGGAGTGCCCCAGGGATCTCTAACTATGGCTACACCTTC. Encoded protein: CAWSAPGISNYGYTF.

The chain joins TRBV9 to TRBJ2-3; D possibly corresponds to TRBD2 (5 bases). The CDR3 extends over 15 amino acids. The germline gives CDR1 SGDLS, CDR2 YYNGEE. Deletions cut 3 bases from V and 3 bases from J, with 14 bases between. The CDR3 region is CASSDGSVYTDTQYF. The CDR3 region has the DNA TGTGCCAGCAGCGATGGGAGTGTATATACAGATACGCAGTATTTT.

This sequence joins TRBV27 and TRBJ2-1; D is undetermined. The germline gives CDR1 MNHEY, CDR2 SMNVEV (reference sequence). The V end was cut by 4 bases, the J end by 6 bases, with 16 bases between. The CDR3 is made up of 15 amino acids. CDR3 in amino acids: CASSYTLPTANEQFF. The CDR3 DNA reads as TGTGCCAGCAGTTATACTCTGCCCACCGCCAATGAGCAGTTCTTC.

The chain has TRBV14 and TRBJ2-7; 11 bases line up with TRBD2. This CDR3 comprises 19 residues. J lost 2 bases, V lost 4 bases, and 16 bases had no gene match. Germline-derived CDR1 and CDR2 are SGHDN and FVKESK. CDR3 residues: CASSRHLTSGGSKTYEQYF. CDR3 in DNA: TGTGCCAGCAGCCGCCATCTTACTAGCGGGGGCTCAAAAACCTACGAGCAGTACTTC.

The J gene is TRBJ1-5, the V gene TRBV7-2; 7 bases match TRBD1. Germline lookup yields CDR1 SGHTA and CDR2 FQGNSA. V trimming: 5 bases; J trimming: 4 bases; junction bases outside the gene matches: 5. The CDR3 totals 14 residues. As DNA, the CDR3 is TGTGCCAGCAGCCCGGACAGGCATAATCAGCCCCAGCATTTT. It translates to CASSPDRHNQPQHF.

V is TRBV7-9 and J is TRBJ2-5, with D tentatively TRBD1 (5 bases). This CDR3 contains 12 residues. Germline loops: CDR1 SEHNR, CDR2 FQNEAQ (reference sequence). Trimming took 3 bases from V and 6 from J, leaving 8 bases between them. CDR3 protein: CASSLGQKTQYF. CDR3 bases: TGTGCCAGCAGCTTGGGGCAAAAGACCCAGTACTTC. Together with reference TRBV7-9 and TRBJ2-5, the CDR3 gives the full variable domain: DTGVSQNPRHKITKRGQNVTFRCDPISEHNRLYWYRQTLGQGPEFLTYFQNEAQLEKSRLLSDRFSAERPKGSFSTLEIQRTEQGDSAMYLCASSLGQKTQYFGPGTRLLVL.

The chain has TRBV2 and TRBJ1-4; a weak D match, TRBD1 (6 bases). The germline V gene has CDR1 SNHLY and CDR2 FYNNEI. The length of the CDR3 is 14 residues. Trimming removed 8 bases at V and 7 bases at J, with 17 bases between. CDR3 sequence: CASARQALGEKLFF. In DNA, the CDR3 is TGTGCCAGCGCTAGACAGGCGTTGGGTGAAAAACTGTTTTTT.

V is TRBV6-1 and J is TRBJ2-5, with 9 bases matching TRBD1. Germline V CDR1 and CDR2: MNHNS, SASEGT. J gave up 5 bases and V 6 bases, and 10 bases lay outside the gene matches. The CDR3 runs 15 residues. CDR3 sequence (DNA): TGTGCCAGCAGCGGCGGGACAGGGCGGACGGAGACCCAGTACTTC. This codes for CASSGGTGRTETQYF.

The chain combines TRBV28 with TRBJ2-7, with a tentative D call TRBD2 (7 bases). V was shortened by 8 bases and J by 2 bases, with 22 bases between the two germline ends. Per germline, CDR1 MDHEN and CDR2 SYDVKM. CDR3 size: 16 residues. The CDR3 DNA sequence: TGTGCCAGCTCTAGGGCGGGGGCAGGGAGTCCCTACGAGCAGTACTTC. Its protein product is CASSRAGAGSPYEQYF.

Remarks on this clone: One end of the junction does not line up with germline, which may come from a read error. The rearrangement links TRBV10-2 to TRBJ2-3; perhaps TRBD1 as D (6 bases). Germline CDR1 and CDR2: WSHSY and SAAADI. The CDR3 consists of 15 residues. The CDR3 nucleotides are TGCGCCGGCAGTTCTCGGGACATCGGAGGCGATACGCAGTATTTT. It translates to CAGSSRDIGGDTQYF.

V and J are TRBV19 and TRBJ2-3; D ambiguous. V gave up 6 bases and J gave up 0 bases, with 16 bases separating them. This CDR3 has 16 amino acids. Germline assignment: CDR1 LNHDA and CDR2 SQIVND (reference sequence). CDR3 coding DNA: TGTGCCAGTAGACATTGGCGGTCGGGTAGCACAGATACGCAGTATTTT. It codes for CASRHWRSGSTDTQYF. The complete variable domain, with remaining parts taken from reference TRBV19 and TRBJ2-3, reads DGGITQSPKYLFRKEGQNVTLSCEQNLNHDAMYWYRQDPGQGLRLIYYSQIVNDFQKGDIAEGYSVSREKKESFPLTVTSAQKNPTAFYLCASRHWRSGSTDTQYFGPGTRLTVL.

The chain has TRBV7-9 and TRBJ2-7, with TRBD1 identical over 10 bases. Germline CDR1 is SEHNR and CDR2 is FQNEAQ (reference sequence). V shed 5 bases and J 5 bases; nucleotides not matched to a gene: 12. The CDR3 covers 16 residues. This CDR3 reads CASSQGLGQGNDEQYF. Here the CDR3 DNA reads TGTGCCAGCAGCCAGGGTCTGGGACAGGGGAACGACGAGCAGTACTTC.

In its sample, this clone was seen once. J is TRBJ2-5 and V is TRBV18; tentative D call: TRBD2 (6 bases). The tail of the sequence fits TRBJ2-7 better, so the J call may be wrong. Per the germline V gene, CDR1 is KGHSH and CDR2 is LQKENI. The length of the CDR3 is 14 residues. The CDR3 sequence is CASSPREWGSEQYF. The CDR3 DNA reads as TGTGCCAGCTCACCTCGGGAGTGGGGATCCGAGCAGTACTTC.

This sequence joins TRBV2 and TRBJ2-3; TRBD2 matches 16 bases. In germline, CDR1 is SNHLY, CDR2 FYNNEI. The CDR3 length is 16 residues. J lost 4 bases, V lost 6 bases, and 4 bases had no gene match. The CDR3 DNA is TGTGCCAGCAGGCCGGGACTAGCGGGGGGGCCAGATACGCAGTATTTT. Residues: CASRPGLAGGPDTQYF. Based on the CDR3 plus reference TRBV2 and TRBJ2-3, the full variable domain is EPEVTQTPSHQVTQMGQEVILRCVPISNHLYFYWYRQILGQKVEFLVSFYNNEISEKSEIFDDQFSVERPDGSNFTLKIRSTKLEDSAMYFCASRPGLAGGPDTQYFGPGTRLTVL.

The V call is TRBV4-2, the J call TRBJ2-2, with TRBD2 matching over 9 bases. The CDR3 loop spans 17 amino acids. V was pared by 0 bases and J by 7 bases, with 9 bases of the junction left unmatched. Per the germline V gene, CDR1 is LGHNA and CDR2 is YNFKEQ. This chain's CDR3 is CASSQDRVAGEVGELFF. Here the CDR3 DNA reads TGTGCCAGCAGCCAAGATCGGGTAGCGGGAGAGGTCGGGGAGCTGTTTTTT.

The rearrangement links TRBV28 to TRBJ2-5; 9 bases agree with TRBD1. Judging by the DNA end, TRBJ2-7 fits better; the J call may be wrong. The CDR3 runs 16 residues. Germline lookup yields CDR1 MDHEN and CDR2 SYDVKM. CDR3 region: CASSFIRGQGGGEQYF. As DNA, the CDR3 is TGTGCCAGCAGCTTTATCCGGGGACAGGGCGGAGGCGAGCAGTACTTC.

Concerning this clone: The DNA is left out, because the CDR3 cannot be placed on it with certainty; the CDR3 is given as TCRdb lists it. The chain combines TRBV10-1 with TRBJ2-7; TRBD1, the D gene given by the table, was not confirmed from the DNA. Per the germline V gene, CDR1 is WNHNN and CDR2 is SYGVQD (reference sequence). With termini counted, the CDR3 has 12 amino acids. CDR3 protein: CASSDVGQGTCF.

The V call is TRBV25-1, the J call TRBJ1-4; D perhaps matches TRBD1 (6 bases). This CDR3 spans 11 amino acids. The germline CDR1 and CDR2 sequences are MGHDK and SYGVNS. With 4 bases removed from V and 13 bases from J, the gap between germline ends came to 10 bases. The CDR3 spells CASSGGGRLFF. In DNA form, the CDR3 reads TGTGCCAGCAGTGGAGGGGGGCGACTGTTTTTT.

The CDR3 protein is CASSLEGVEQYF. CDR3 DNA sequence: TGTGCCAGCAGCCTCGAGGGGGTCGAGCAGTACTTC. The chain carries TRBV7-6 and TRBJ2-7; weak D call: TRBD1 (6 bases). The germline gives CDR1 SGHVS, CDR2 FNYEAQ. The CDR3 totals 12 residues. Trimming left V 5 bases short and J 6 bases short, with 11 bases between. The entire variable domain, with the rest obtained from reference TRBV7-6 and TRBJ2-7, is as follows: GAGVSQSPRYKVTKRGQDVALRCDPISGHVSLYWYRQALGQGPEFLTYFNYEAQQDKSGLPNDRFSAERPEGSISTLTIQRTEQRDSAMYRCASSLEGVEQYFGPGTRLTVT.